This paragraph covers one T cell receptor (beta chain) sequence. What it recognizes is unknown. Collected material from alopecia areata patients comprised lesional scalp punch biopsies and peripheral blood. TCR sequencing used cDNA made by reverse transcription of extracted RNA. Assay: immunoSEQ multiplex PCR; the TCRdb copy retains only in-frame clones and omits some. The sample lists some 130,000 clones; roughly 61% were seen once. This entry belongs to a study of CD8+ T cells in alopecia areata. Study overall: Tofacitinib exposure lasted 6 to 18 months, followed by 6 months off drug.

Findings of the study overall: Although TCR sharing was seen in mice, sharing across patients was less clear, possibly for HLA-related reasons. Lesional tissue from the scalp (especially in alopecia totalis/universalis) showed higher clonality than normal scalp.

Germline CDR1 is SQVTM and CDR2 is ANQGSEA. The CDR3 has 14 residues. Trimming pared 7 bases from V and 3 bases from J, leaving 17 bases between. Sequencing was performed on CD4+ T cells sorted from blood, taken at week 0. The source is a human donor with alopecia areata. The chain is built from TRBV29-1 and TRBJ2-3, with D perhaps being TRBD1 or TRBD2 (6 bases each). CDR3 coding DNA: TGCAGCGCCGAGGGGGGCAGAAAGACAGATACGCAGTATTTT. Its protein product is CSAEGGRKTDTQYF.